A selection of T cell receptor beta chains follows, all from one sample in a study of blood T cell repertoires in COVID-19. The repertoire was sequenced with immunoSEQ multiplex PCR; TCRdb's copy has only in-frame clones and lacks some. The data hold about 270,000 clones, with around 85% observed a single time. Sequencing was performed on peripheral blood. The receptors were gathered from a woman in her thirties with COVID-19, enrolled during active disease. The CDR3 runs from the conserved cysteine through the conserved F or W. D genes are given only for firm matches. Some rows have no size entry. The others give once, few or many, or a class for an expanded clone.

V,size,D,J,CDR3,DNA
TRBV5-1,-,TRBD2,TRBJ2-3,CASSALAGGPGDTQYF,TGCGCCAGCAGCGCTCTAGCGGGGGGGCCTGGAGATACGCAGTATTTT
TRBV27,-,-,TRBJ2-5,CASSFSLGETQYF,TGTGCCAGCAGTTTTAGCTTAGGAGAGACCCAGTACTTC
TRBV7-8,-,-,TRBJ1-1,CASSQVQGLGNTEAFF,TGTGCCAGCAGCCAAGTTCAGGGATTGGGGAACACTGAAGCTTTCTTT
TRBV18,-,TRBD1,TRBJ1-2,CASSPLTPLRGPGEGYTF,TGTGCCAGCTCACCACTGACCCCTTTAAGGGGGCCAGGAGAAGGCTACACCTTC
TRBV4-1,-,TRBD2,TRBJ2-7,CASSPRGAGDSYEQYF,TGCGCCAGCAGTCCCCGGGGAGCGGGGGACTCCTACGAGCAGTACTTC
TRBV2,-,TRBD2,TRBJ2-7,CASSLDGATGTRYEQYF,TGTGCCAGCAGCCTGGATGGGGCAACCGGGACTAGGTACGAGCAGTACTTC
TRBV18,-,-,TRBJ1-4,CASSLSGANEKLFF,TGTGCCAGCTCACTTTCGGGTGCTAATGAAAAACTGTTTTTT
TRBV5-6,-,TRBD1,TRBJ1-2,CASSLYRGYGYTF,TGTGCCAGCAGCTTGTACAGGGGGTATGGCTACACCTTC
TRBV18,-,TRBD1,TRBJ2-7,CASAGGQGPEQYF,TGTGCCAGTGCCGGTGGACAGGGCCCCGAGCAGTACTTC
TRBV21-1,-,-,TRBJ2-6,CASSKAQQVRDSSGANVLTF,TGTGCCAGCAGCAAAGCGCAGCAGGTCCGGGATAGCTCTGGGGCCAACGTCCTGACTTTC
TRBV15,-,-,TRBJ1-5,CATSRGPGEGDQPQHF,TGTGCCACCAGCAGAGGGCCAGGGGAGGGAGATCAGCCCCAGCATTTT
TRBV19,once,TRBD1,TRBJ1-2,CASSWGTGHGYTF,TGTGCCAGCTCGTGGGGGACAGGGCATGGCTACACCTTC
TRBV14,-,TRBD1,TRBJ1-3,CASSQQRTGGTTIYF,TGTGCCAGCAGCCAACAAAGGACAGGGGGGACCACCATATATTTT